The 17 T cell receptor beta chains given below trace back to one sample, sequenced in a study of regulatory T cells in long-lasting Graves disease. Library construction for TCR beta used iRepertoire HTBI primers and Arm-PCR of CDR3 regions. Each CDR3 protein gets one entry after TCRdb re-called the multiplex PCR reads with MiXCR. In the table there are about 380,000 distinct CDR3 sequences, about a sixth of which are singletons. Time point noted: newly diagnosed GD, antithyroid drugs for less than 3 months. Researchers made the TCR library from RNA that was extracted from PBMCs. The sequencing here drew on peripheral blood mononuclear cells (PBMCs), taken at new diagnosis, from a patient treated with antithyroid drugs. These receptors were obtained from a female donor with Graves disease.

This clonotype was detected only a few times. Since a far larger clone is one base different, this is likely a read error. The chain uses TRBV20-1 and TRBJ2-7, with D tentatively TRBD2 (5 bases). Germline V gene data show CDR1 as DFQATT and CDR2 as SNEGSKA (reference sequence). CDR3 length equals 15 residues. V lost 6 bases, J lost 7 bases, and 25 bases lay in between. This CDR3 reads CSARVGELSYNEQYF. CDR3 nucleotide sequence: TGCAGTGCCCGGGTTGGGGAGTTATCCTACAATGAGCAGTACTTC.

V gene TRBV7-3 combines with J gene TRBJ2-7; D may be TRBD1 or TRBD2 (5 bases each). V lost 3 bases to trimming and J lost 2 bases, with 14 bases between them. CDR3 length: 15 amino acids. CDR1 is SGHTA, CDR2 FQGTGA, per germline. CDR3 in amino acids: CASSFSGTSTYEQYF. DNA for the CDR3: TGTGCCAGCAGCTTCTCCGGGACGTCAACCTACGAGCAGTACTTC.

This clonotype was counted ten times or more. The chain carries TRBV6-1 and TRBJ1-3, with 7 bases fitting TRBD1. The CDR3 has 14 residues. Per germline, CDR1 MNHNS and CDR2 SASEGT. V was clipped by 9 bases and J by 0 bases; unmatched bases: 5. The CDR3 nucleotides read TGTGCCAGTCGGAGGGACAGCTCTGGAAACACCATATATTTT. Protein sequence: CASRRDSSGNTIYF.

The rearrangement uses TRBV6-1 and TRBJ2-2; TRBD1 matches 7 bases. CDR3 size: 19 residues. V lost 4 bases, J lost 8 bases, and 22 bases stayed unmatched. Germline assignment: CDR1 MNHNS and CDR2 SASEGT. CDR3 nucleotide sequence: TGTGCCAGCAGTGCCCGACCCGCTTGGGACAGCCAAACCTCTGGGGAGCTGTTTTTT. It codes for CASSARPAWDSQTSGELFF.

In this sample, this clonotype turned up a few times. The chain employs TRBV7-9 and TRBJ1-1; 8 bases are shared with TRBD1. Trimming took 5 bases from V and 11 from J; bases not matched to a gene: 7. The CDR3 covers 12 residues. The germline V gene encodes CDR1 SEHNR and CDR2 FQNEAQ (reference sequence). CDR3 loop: CASSAMTGDAFF. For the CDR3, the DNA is TGTGCCAGCAGCGCGATGACAGGGGACGCTTTCTTT. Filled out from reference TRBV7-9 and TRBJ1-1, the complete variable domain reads DTGVSQNPRHKITKRGQNVTFRCDPISEHNRLYWYRQTLGQGPEFLTYFQNEAQLEKSRLLSDRFSAERPKGSFSTLEIQRTEQGDSAMYLCASSAMTGDAFFGQGTRLTVV.

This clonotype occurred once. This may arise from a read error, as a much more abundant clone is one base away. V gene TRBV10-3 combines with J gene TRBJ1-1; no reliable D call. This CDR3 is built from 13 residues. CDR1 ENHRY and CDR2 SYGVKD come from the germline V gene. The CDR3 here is CASSYEGNTEAFF. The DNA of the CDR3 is TGTGCCAGCAGTTACGAAGGGAACACTGAAGCTTTCTTT.

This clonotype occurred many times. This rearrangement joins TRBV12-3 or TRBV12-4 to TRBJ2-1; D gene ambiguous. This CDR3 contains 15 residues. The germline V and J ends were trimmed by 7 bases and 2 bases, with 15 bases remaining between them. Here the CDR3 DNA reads TGTGCCAGCACCCCGGGTGCCGGAACCTACAATGAGCAGTTCTTC. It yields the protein CASTPGAGTYNEQFF.

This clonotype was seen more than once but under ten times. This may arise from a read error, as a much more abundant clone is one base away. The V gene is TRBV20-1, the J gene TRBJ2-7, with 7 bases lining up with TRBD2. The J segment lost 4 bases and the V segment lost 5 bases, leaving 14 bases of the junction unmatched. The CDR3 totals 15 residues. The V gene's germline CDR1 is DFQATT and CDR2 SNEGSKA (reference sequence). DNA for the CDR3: TGCAGTGCTGGAGGAGGCCTAGCGGAAGTATACGAGCAGTACTTC. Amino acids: CSAGGGLAEVYEQYF.

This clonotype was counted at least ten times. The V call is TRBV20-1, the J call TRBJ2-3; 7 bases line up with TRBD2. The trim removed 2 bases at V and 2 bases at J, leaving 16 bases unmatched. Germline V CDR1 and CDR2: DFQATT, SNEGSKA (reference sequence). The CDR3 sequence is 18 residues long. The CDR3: CSARRPPGVAGNTDTQYF. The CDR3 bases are TGCAGTGCTAGAAGGCCCCCCGGGGTAGCGGGCAACACAGATACGCAGTATTTT.

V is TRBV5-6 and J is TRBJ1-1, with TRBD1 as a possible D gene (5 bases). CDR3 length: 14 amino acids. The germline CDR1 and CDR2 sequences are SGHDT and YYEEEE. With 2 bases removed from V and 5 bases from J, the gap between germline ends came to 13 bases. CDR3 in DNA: TGTGCCAGCAGCTTTGCACGCGGGGGTACTGAAGCTTTCTTT. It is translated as CASSFARGGTEAFF.

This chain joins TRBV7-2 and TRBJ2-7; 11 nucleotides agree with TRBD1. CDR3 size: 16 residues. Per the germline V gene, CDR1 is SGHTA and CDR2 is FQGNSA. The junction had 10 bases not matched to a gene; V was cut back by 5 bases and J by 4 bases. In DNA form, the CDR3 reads TGTGCCAGCAGCCAATTATTTAGGGACAGGGGGTACGAGCAGTACTTC. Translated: CASSQLFRDRGYEQYF.

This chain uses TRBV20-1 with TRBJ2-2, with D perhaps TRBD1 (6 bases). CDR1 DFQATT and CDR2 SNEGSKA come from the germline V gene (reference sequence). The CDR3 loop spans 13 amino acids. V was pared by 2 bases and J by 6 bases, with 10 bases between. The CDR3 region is CSARTPGAGELFF. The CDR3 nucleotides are TGCAGTGCTAGAACTCCAGGGGCCGGGGAGCTGTTTTTT.

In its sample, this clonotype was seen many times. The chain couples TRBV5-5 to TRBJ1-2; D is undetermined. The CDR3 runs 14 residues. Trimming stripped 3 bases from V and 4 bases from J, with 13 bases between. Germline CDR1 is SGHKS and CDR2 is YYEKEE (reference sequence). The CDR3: CASSSRLAGYGYTF. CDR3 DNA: TGTGCCAGCAGCTCCAGGCTGGCGGGCTATGGCTACACCTTC.

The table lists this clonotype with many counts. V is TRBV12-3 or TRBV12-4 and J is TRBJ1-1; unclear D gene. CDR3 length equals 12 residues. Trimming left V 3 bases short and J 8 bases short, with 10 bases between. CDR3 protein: CASSFSTGEAFF. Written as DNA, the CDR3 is TGTGCCAGCAGTTTCTCTACTGGAGAAGCTTTCTTT.

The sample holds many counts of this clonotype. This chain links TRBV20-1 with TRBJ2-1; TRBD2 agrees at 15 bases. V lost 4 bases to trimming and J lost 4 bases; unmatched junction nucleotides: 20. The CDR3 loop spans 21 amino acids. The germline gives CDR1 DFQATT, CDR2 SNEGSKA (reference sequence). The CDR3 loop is CSATIEEGLAGGGSLYNEQFF. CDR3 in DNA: TGCAGTGCTACAATAGAGGAGGGACTAGCGGGAGGTGGAAGCCTGTACAATGAGCAGTTCTTC.

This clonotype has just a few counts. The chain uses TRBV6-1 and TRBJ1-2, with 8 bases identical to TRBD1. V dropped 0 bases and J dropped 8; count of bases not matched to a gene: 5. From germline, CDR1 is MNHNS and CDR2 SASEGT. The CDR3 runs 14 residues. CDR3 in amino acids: CASSEAAGGAGYTF. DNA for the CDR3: TGTGCCAGCAGTGAAGCGGCAGGGGGCGCGGGCTACACCTTC.

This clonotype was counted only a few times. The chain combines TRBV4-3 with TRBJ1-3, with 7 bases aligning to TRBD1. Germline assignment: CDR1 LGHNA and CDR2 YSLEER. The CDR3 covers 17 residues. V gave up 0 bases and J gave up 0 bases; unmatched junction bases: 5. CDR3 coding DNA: TGCGCCAGCAGCCAAGATGGACAGGCCGGCTCTGGAAACACCATATATTTT. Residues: CASSQDGQAGSGNTIYF.